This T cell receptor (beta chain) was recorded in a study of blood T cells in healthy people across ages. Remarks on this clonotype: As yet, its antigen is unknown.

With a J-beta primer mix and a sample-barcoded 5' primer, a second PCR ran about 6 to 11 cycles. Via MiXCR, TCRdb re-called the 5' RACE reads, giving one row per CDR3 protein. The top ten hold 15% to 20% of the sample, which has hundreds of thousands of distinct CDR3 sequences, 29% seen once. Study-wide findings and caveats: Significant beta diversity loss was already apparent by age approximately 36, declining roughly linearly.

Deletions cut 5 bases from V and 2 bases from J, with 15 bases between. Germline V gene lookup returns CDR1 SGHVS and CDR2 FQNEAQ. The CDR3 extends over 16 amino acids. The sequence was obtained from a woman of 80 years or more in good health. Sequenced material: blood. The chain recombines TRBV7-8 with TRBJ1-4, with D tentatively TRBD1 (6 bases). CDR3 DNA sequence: TGTGCCAGCAGCCCTCGGACAGCGGGCACTAATGAAAAACTGTTTTTT. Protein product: CASSPRTAGTNEKLFF.